The clone carrying this T cell receptor beta chain was observed a few times. Its antigen is currently unknown. The sample belongs to a study of T cell responses to AZD1222 COVID-19 vaccine. CDR1 SGDLS and CDR2 YYNGEE come from the germline V gene. V trimming: 2 bases; J trimming: 3 bases; junction bases outside the gene matches: 8. CDR3 length equals 16 residues. TCRdb keeps only in-frame clones here, not all; method: immunoSEQ multiplex PCR. The sample contains under 200,000 clones, roughly nine tenths of which appear only once. Study-wide results and limits: Only 5 or 6 people who got AZD1222 tested seropositive at baseline. In the spike-specific TCR repertoire, nearly half reportedly target unmutated variant regions. The donor group comprised mostly white British people and more females; the analysis possibly underestimated clonal diversity.

The J gene is TRBJ2-3, the V gene TRBV9; 8 bases are shared with TRBD2. The specimen was peripheral blood, collected 28 days after the second dose of the MenACWY control vaccine. The clonotype comes from an adult who received the MenACWY meningococcal vaccine as a control. Here the CDR3 reads CASSVGGSSGTDTQYF. The CDR3 nucleotides are TGTGCCAGCAGCGTGGGGGGGTCTAGCGGGACAGATACGCAGTATTTT. Combining the CDR3 with reference TRBV9 and TRBJ2-3 gives the whole variable domain DSGVTQTPKHLITATGQRVTLRCSPRSGDLSVYWYQQSLDQGLQFLIQYYNGEERAKGNILERFSAQQFPDLHSELNLSSLELGDSALYFCASSVGGSSGTDTQYFGPGTRLTVL.